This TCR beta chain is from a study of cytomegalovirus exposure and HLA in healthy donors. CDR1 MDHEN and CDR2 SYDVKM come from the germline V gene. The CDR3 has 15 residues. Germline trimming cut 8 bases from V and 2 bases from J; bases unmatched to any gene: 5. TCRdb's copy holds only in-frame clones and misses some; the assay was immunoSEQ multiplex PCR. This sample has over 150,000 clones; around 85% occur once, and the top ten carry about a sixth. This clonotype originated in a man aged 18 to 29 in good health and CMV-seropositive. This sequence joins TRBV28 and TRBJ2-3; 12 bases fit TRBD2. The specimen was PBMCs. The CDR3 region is CASRTSGTYTDTQYF. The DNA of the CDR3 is TGTGCCAGCCGGACTAGCGGGACTTACACAGATACGCAGTATTTT.